This T cell receptor beta chain is drawn from a study of blood T cell repertoires in COVID-19. Study information: Collection of acute and convalescent COVID-19 samples took place in the United States, Italy and Spain.

Libraries were prepared by immunoSEQ multiplex PCR; TCRdb keeps only in-frame clonotypes and omits some of them. This repertoire shows a few hundred thousand clones, around 89% found once; its top ten account for 6.9%. The origin of this receptor is a woman in her twenties or thirties who had recovered from COVID-19. Sequenced input: peripheral blood.

The CDR3 sequence is CATSGTGSASTNEKLFF. The CDR3 coding sequence is TGTGCCACCAGCGGGACAGGCTCTGCTTCAACTAATGAAAAACTGTTTTTT. The genes are TRBV24-1 and TRBJ1-4; 8 bases map to TRBD1. The length of the CDR3 is 17 residues. V dropped 7 bases and J dropped 0; count of bases not matched to a gene: 9. The V gene's germline CDR1 is KGHDR and CDR2 SFDVKD.